This T cell receptor (beta chain) was profiled in a study of blood T cell repertoires in COVID-19 (dated by TCRdb to the early 2020s). At the level of the whole study: Collaborator samples came from the United States, Italy and Spain and covered acute and convalescent phases of COVID-19. Samples came from the ongoing ImmuneRACE study (first 160 participants) plus 1,254 subjects from 6 global collaborators. Where available, HLA class I and class II types were obtained from metadata supplied by the sample provider rather than from assay-based typing. The dataset comprised deeply sampled blood TCRbeta repertoires from subjects exposed to, actively infected with, or recovered from COVID-19. The repertoires were released in a freely available public database intended as a resource for research on the immune response to SARS-CoV-2. The material from the prospective study consisted of cDNA or gDNA derived from T cells, B-cell-depleted T cells, or PBMCs. Sample metadata almost always included a de-identified subject ID, COVID-19 status, age in years and sex. On the study overall, not on this receptor specifically: The quantity of clinical and demographic metadata differed by source and by participant and was supplied without curation.

Collaborating institutions collected whole blood in K2EDTA tubes following their own protocols. For TCRbeta analysis, collaborator samples were shipped as frozen whole blood, as isolated PBMCs, or as DNA extracted from either sample type. A note on this clone: The antigen this receptor binds is unknown. Qualities for individual bases were not recorded, and no much larger clone is one base off.

The germline V gene sets CDR1 to SGHTA and CDR2 to FQGTGA. The CDR3 runs 13 amino acids, cysteine and phenylalanine included. The only DNA kept is the CDR3, 39 bases in frame from the first base. V drops 3 bases and J drops 5 bases, leaving 10 bases in between. The immunoSEQ Assay, a bias-controlled multiplex PCR, was used to amplify TCRbeta CDR3 regions from genomic DNA. The authors processed their data as follows. The number of nucleated cells in each sample was estimated from the amplification of reference gene primers within the assay. To quantify the absolute abundance of each unique TCRbeta CDR3 rearrangement, sequence reads were collapsed and filtered. Productive Simpson clonality was computed per sample as the square root of Simpson's diversity index over productive rearrangements. TCRdb obtained this table from immuneACCESS and retained in-frame rearrangements with V and J assigned. These tables miss some clones; where compared with another copy, unresolved V genes account for less than half of the shortfall, and the remainder is unexplained. V and J calls and clone size are as listed in that table; D and trimming were resolved from the DNA. The sample table holds around 180,000 clones, of which just under 80% were seen once. The ten largest account for 5% to 8.5% of the sample.

Recombination connected TRBV7-3 to TRBJ2-5; too little of a D gene remains to name it. The sequenced sample was peripheral blood. The sequence was collected from a man between 65 and 85 years old with active or convalescent COVID-19. The DNA sequence is as follows: TGTGCCAGCAGCTTCTCTAGATCTGAGACCCAGTACTTC. Translation gives CASSFSRSETQYF.